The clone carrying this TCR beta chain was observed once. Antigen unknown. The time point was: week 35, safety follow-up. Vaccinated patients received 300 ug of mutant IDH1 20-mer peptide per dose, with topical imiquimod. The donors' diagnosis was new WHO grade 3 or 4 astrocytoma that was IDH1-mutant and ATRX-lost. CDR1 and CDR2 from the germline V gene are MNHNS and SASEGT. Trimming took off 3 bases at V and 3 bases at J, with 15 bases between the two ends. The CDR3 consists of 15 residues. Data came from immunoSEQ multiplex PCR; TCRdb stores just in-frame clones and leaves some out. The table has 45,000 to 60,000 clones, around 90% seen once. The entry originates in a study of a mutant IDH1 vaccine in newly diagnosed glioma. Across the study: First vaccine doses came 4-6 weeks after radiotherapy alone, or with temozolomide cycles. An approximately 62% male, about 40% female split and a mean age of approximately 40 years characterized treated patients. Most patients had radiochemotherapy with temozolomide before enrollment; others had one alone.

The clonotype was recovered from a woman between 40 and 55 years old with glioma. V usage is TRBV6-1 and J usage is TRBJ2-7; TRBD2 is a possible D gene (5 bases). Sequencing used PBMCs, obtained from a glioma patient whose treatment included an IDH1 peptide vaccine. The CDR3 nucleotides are TGTGCCAGCAGTGAGAGCAGACTAATGGACTACGAGCAGTACTTC. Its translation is CASSESRLMDYEQYF.